These T cell receptor beta chains were read from a single sample in a study of circulating CD8 cells and anti-PD-1 response in melanoma. TCRdb analysed the reads with MiXCR anew, one entry per CDR3 protein. Among under 1,200 distinct CDR3 sequences, around 8.3% were seen once, and the ten largest hold under 35%. The sequenced sample was CD8+ T cells from PBMCs, obtained at baseline or after one month of anti-PD-1 therapy (not recorded which). The receptors derive from a human donor with melanoma. CDR3s include the opening cysteine and the closing phenylalanine or tryptophan. A D gene is named only where the DNA matches it firmly. The size field is filled for only some rows; it gives once, few, many or a size class.

. | . | TRBJ1-2 | TRBV5-4 | TGCGCCAGCAGCTCCGGGAGCTATGGCTACACCTTC | CASSSGSYGYTF
TRBD2 | medium-sized | TRBJ2-1 | TRBV16 | TGTGCCAGCAGCCAAGGAGCGGGGGGGCCAGAATCCTACAATGAGCAGTTCTTC | CASSQGAGGPESYNEQFF
TRBD1 | medium-sized | TRBJ2-7 | TRBV2 | TGTGCCAGCAATATAATGACAGGGAAGAACGAGCAGTACTTC | CASNIMTGKNEQYF
. | medium-sized | TRBJ1-1 | TRBV29-1 | TGCAGCGTTGATGCTGGGCTCGCTGAAGCTTTCTTT | CSVDAGLAEAFF
TRBD1 | medium-sized | TRBJ2-2 | TRBV6-2/TRBV6-3 | TGTGCCAGCAGAGGGGGCCTGGACACCGGGGAGCTGTTTTTT | CASRGGLDTGELFF
. | medium-sized | TRBJ2-3 | TRBV25-1 | TGTGCCAGCAGAAGGACCGGGGCTAGCACAGATACGCAGTATTTT | CASRRTGASTDTQYF
TRBD1 | medium-sized | TRBJ2-7 | TRBV20-1 | TGCAGTGCTACACGCACAGGGGACTACGAGCAGTACTTC | CSATRTGDYEQYF
. | few | TRBJ1-2 | TRBV25-1 | TGTGCCAGCAGTAAAGGACAGAACTATGGCTACACCTTC | CASSKGQNYGYTF
. | medium-sized | TRBJ2-6 | TRBV7-2 | TGTGCCACCTCAGCTTATGGCCCAGCACAGGCCAACGTCCTGACTTTC | CATSAYGPAQANVLTF
. | . | TRBJ1-2 | TRBV19 | TGTGCCAGTAGGGACAACTCCGTGTACTATGGCTACACCTTC | CASRDNSVYYGYTF
. | medium-sized | TRBJ1-5 | TRBV9 | TGTGCCAGCAGCCCCGTAGCTAGCAATCAGCCCCAGCATTTT | CASSPVASNQPQHF
TRBD2 | large | TRBJ2-3 | TRBV5-5 | TGTGCCAGCAGCTTAGTGGAGCGTAGCGGGGGACGGGGAGATACGCAGTATTTT | CASSLVERSGGRGDTQYF
. | medium-sized | TRBJ2-1 | TRBV12-3/TRBV12-4 | TGTGCCAGCAGTGCCGACAGGTACAATGAGCAGTTCTTC | CASSADRYNEQFF
TRBD2 | medium-sized | TRBJ2-1 | TRBV7-2 | TGTGCCAGCAGCGCAACTAGCGGAAAACACAATGAGCAGTTCTTC | CASSATSGKHNEQFF
TRBD1 | few | TRBJ2-7 | TRBV19 | TGTGCCAGCGCAACCGGGACAGGGGGCTACGAGCAGTACTTC | CASATGTGGYEQYF
. | large | TRBJ1-1 | TRBV29-1 | TGCAGCGTTGATGCAGGGGCCGCTGAAGCTTTCTTT | CSVDAGAAEAFF
. | medium-sized | TRBJ2-3 | TRBV20-1 | TGCAGTGCTAGGTTAGATACTAGCACAGATACGCAGTATTTT | CSARLDTSTDTQYF
TRBD2 | medium-sized | TRBJ2-3 | TRBV9 | TGTGCCAGCAGCGTAGGCCTAGCGGCTACAGATACGCAGTATTTT | CASSVGLAATDTQYF
. | medium-sized | TRBJ2-3 | TRBV20-1 | TGCAGTGCTAGAGATTTCGAGGCTGCCTCGTTCGGCACAGATACGCAGTATTTT | CSARDFEAASFGTDTQYF
. | medium-sized | TRBJ1-5 | TRBV19 | TGTGCCACCTCTTTCGGAAATCAGCCCCAGCATTTT | CATSFGNQPQHF
. | medium-sized | TRBJ2-7 | TRBV25-1 | TGTGCCAGCAGTGGGAAAGCCTCCTACGAGCAGTACTTC | CASSGKASYEQYF
TRBD1 | medium-sized | TRBJ1-1 | TRBV20-1 | TGCAGTGCTGAAGCCGGGACAGGGGGCACTGAAGCTTTCTTT | CSAEAGTGGTEAFF
TRBD1 | large | TRBJ2-7 | TRBV19 | TGTGCCAGCCAGGGGGCCCAAATGGGCGAGCAGTACTTC | CASQGAQMGEQYF
. | large | TRBJ1-4 | TRBV19 | TGTGCCAGTAGTCGGGCAGGACCCGCAACTAATGAAAAACTGTTTTTT | CASSRAGPATNEKLFF